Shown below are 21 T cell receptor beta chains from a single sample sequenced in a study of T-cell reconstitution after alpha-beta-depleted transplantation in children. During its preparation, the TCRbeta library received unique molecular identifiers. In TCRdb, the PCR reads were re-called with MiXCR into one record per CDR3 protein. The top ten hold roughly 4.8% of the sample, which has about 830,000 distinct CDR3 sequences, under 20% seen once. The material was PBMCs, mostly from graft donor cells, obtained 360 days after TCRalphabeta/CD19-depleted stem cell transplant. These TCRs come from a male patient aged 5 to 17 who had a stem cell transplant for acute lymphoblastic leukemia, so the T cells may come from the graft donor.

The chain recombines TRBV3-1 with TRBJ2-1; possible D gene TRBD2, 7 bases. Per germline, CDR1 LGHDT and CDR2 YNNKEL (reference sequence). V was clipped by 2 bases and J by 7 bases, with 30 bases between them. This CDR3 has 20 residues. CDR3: CASSQPGLSRRQGPRNEQFF. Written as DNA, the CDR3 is TGTGCCAGCAGCCAACCGGGACTATCACGTCGTCAGGGGCCACGTAATGAGCAGTTCTTC.

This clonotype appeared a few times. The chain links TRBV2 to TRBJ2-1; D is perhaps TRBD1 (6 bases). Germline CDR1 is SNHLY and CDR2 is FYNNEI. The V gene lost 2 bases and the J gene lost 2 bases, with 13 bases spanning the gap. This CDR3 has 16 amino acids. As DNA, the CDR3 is TGTGCCAGCAGTGAAAGGTTGGGACATCCCTACAATGAGCAGTTCTTC. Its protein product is CASSERLGHPYNEQFF.

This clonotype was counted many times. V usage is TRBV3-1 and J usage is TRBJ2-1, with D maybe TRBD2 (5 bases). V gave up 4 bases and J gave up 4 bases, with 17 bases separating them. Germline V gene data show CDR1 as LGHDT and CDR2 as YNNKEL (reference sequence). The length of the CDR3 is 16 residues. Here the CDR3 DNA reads TGTGCCAGCAGCCCGAGGAAAAGCGGCGCTTACAATGAGCAGTTCTTC. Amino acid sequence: CASSPRKSGAYNEQFF.

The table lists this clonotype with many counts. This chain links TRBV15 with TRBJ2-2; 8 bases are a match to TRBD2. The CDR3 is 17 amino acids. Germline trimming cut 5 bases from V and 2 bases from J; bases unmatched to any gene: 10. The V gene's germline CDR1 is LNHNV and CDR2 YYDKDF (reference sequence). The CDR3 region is CATSFDQRERNTGELFF. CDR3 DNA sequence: TGTGCCACCAGCTTTGACCAGCGGGAGCGTAACACCGGGGAGCTGTTTTTT.

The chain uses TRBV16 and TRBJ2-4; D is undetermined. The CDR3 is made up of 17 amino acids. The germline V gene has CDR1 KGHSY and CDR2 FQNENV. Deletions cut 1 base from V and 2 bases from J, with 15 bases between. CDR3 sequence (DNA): TGTGCCAGCAGCCAATATGGAGTTAGGGATTCCAAAAACATTCAGTACTTC. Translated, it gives CASSQYGVRDSKNIQYF.

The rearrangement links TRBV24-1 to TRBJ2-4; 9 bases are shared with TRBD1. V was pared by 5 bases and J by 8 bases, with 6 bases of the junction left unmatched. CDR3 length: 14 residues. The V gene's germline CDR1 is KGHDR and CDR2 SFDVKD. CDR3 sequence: CATSAGGQGYIQYF. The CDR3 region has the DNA TGTGCCACCAGTGCGGGGGGACAGGGATACATTCAGTACTTC.

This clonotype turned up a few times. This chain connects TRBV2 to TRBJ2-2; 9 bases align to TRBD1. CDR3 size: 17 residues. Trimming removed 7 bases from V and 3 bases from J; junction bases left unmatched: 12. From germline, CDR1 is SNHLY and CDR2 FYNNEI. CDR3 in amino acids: CASKRTGGTVDTGELFF. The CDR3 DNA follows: TGTGCCAGCAAGAGAACAGGGGGCACTGTTGACACCGGGGAGCTGTTTTTT.

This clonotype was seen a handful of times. CDR3 region: CASSQGKHYGYTF. CDR3 nucleotides: TGTGCCAGCTCCCAGGGGAAGCACTATGGCTACACCTTC. The chain combines TRBV6-5 with TRBJ1-2; tentative D call: TRBD1 (6 bases). V gave up 8 bases and J gave up 3 bases, with 13 bases separating them. The CDR3 length is 13 residues. Germline CDR1 reads MNHEY; CDR2 reads SVGAGI.

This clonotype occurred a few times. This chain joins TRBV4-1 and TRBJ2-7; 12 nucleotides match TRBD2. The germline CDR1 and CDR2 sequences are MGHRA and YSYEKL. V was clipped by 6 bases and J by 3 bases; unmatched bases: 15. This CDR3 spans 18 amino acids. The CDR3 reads CASSTGRGVTSGSYEQYF. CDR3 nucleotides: TGCGCCAGCAGTACCGGGCGAGGGGTGACTAGCGGGAGCTACGAGCAGTACTTC.

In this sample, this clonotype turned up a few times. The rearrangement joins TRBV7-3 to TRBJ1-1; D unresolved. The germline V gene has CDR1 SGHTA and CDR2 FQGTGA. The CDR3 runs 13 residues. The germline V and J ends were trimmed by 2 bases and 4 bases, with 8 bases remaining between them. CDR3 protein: CASSLLGSTEAFF. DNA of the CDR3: TGTGCCAGCAGCTTATTGGGGAGCACTGAAGCTTTCTTT.

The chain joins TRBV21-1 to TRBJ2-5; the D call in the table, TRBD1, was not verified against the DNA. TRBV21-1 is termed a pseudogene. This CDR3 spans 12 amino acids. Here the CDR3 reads CASTLQGGAQYF. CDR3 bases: TGTGCCAGCACACTACAGGGGGGAGCCCAGTACTTC.

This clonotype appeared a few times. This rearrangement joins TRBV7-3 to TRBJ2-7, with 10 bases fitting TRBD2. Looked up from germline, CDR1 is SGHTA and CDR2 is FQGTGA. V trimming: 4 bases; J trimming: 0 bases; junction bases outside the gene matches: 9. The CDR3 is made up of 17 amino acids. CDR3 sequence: CASSSLAGLGSSYEQYF. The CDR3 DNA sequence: TGTGCCAGCAGCTCACTAGCGGGATTAGGTAGCTCCTACGAGCAGTACTTC.

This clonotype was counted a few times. The CDR3: CASSLGLREDGANVLTF. CDR3 in DNA: TGTGCCAGCAGCCTTGGCCTACGGGAGGACGGGGCCAACGTCCTGACTTTC. The chain carries TRBV5-5 and TRBJ2-6, with 7 nucleotides matching TRBD2. J lost 4 bases, V lost 4 bases, and 11 bases had no gene match. CDR3 length equals 17 residues. Germline loops: CDR1 SGHKS, CDR2 YYEKEE (reference sequence).

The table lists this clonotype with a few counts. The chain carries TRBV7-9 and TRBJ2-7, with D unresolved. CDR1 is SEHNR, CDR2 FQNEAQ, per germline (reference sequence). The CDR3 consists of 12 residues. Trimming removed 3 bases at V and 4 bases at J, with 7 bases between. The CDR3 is CASSFGEYEQYF. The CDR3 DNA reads TGTGCCAGCAGCTTTGGGGAATACGAGCAGTACTTC.

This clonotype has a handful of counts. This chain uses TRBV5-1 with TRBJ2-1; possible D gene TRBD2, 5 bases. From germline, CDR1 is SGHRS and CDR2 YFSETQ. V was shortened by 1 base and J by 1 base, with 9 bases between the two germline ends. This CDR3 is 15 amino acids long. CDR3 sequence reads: CASSLMRVSYNEQFF. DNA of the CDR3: TGCGCCAGCAGCTTGATGAGGGTTTCCTACAATGAGCAGTTCTTC.

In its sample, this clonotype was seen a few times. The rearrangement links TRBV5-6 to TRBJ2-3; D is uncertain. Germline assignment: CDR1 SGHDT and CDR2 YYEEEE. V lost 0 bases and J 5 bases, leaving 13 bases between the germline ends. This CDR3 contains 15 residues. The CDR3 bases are TGTGCCAGCAGCTTGGAGCCCCCTGGTGAAGATACGCAGTATTTT. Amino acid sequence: CASSLEPPGEDTQYF.

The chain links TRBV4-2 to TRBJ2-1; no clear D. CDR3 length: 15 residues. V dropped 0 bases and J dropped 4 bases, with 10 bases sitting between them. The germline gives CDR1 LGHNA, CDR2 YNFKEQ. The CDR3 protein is CASSQDLGQYNEQFF. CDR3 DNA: TGTGCCAGCAGCCAAGATCTCGGGCAGTACAATGAGCAGTTCTTC.

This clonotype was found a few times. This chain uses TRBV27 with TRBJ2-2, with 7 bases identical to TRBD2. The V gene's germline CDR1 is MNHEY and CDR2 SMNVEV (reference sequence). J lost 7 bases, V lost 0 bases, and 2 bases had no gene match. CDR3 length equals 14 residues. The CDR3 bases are TGTGCCAGCAGTTTATCGCGGGGGATCGGGGAGCTGTTTTTT. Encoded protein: CASSLSRGIGELFF.

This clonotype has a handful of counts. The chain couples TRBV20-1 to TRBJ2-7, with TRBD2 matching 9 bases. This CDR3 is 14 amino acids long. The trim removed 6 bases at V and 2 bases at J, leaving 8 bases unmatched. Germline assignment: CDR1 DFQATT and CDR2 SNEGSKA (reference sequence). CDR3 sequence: CSAPVLAGPYEQYF. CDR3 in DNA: TGCAGTGCCCCAGTACTAGCGGGTCCCTACGAGCAGTACTTC.

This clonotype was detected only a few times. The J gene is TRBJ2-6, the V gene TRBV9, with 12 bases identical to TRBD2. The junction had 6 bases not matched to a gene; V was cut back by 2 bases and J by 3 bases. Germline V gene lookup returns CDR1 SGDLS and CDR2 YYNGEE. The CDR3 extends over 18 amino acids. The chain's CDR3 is CASSVGLAGGFGANVLTF. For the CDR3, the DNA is TGTGCCAGCAGCGTTGGGCTAGCGGGAGGGTTTGGGGCCAACGTCCTGACTTTC.

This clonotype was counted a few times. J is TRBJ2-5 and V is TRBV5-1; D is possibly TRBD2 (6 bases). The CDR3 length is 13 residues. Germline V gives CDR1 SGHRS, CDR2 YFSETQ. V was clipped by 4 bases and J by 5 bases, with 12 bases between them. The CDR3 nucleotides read TGCGCCAGCAGCGTCGGAGGGTGGGAGACCCAGTACTTC. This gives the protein CASSVGGWETQYF.